The source of this T cell receptor beta chain is a study of CD8 T cells in Susac syndrome. RNA, at about 0.5 to 1 ug, was reverse transcribed with random hexamers. TCRdb ran MiXCR on the immunoSEQ multiplex PCR reads and lists one entry per CDR3 protein. Of over 200,000 distinct CDR3 sequences in the sample, more than 85% were seen once. CD8+ and CD4+ T cells were negatively isolated; TEMRA cells were FACS-enriched. V lost 0 bases and J lost 2, with 12 bases in between. Germline V CDR1 and CDR2: SGHRS, YFSETQ. The CDR3 length is 17 residues. J is TRBJ2-6 and V is TRBV5-1; a weak D match, TRBD1 (5 bases). The sequenced sample consisted of CD4+ T cells from PBMCs. The clonotype originates from a human donor with multiple sclerosis. The CDR3 here is CASSLAVAGTGANVLTF. CDR3 sequence (DNA): TGCGCCAGCAGCTTGGCCGTTGCAGGGACTGGGGCCAACGTCCTGACTTTC.